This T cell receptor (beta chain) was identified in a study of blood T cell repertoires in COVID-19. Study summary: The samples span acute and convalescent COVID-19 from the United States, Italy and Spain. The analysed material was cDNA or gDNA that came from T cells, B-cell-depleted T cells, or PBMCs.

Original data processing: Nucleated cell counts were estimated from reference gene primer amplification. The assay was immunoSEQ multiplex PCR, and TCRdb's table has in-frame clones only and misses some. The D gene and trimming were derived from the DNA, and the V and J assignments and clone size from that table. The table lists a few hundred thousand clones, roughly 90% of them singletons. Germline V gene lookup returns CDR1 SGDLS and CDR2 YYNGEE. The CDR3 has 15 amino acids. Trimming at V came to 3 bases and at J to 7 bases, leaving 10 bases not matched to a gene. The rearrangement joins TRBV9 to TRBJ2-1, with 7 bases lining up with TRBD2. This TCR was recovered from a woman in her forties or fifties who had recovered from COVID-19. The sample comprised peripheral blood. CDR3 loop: CASSELAGRGNEQFF. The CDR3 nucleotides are TGTGCCAGCAGCGAATTAGCGGGTCGCGGGAATGAGCAGTTCTTC.